This TCR beta chain was identified in a study of control samples from healthy donors and cancer patients. The CDR3 sequence is 11 residues long. Trimming pared 8 bases from V and 10 bases from J, leaving 14 bases between. Germline values: CDR1 ENHRY, CDR2 SYGVKD. Clones were sequenced by immunoSEQ multiplex PCR, and TCRdb holds only the in-frame ones, with some missing. The sample includes 100,000 to 150,000 clones, roughly 89% seen only once; the top ten take 5.5%. This TCR was recovered from a man aged 18 to 35 in good health. V and J are TRBV10-3 and TRBJ1-2; unclear D gene. The sequencing sample was made of blood. DNA of the CDR3: TGTGCCATCTACCACCTGGAGGTCTACACCTTC. Its protein product is CAIYHLEVYTF.